The rows below give T cell receptor beta chains drawn from one sample of a study of beta chain features in type 1 diabetes. Assay: immunoSEQ multiplex PCR; the TCRdb copy retains only in-frame clones and omits some. The table records 250,000 to 350,000 clones, 13% to 15% of them present only once. Sequencing input: central memory CD4+ T cells from blood. The receptor set was obtained from a man in his thirties or forties in good health. Both conserved end residues are part of each CDR3. The D gene is left open where the match is weak. The listing skips clone size in some rows; elsewhere it reads once, few, many or a size class.

CDR3nt	CDR3aa	len	abundance	j_gene	v_gene	d_gene
TGTGCCAGCAGCCCCCAAGGGGGGGCCGGGGAGCTGTTTTTT	CASSPQGGAGELFF	14	.	TRBJ2-2	TRBV11-2	.
TGTGCCAGCAAGGTTAGGGACGCCACCTACAATGAGCAGTTCTTC	CASKVRDATYNEQFF	15	few	TRBJ2-1	TRBV6-5	.
TGTGCCAGCAGCATCCTAGGGAGGACTAGCGGTAGCACAGATACGCAGTATTTT	CASSILGRTSGSTDTQYF	18	few	TRBJ2-3	TRBV7-2	TRBD2
TGTGCCAGCAGTGAATCGGATTTTGGCTATGGCTACACCTTC	CASSESDFGYGYTF	14	.	TRBJ1-2	TRBV6-1	.
TGCGCCAGCGGAAAAACAGGGAACACTGAAGCTTTCTTT	CASGKTGNTEAFF	13	few	TRBJ1-1	TRBV5-1	.
TGTGCCAGCGCGAGGGATCGCACCGGGGAGCTGTTTTTT	CASARDRTGELFF	13	.	TRBJ2-2	TRBV6-6	.
TGTGCCAGCAGTTTCACTAGGAACAATGAGCAGTTCTTC	CASSFTRNNEQFF	13	.	TRBJ2-1	TRBV6-5	.
TGCGCCAGCAGCTTTCAGAATTCACCCCTCCACTTT	CASSFQNSPLHF	12	many	TRBJ1-6	TRBV5-1	.
TGTGCCAGCAGCTTAGCGGCTAGCGGGGGGACCTCAGATACGCAGTATTTT	CASSLAASGGTSDTQYF	17	.	TRBJ2-3	TRBV7-6	TRBD2
TGTGCCAGCAGCCCGCGGACGAGTGGCTACACCTTC	CASSPRTSGYTF	12	few	TRBJ1-2	TRBV7-2	.
TGTGCCAGCAGTCTCACCGGGACTAGCGGTTACAATGAGCAGTTCTTC	CASSLTGTSGYNEQFF	16	few	TRBJ2-1	TRBV7-9	TRBD2
TGTGCCAGCAGCTTGGACCAGGGAGGAGCTTTCTTT	CASSLDQGGAFF	12	.	TRBJ1-1	TRBV5-5	.
TGTGCCAGCAGCTTAGCGAGACGGGGGGACTACGAGCAGTACTTC	CASSLARRGDYEQYF	15	.	TRBJ2-7	TRBV7-2	TRBD2
TGTGCCAGCAGCTTAGTCGGCCCGGTAGTTGGCTACACCTTC	CASSLVGPVVGYTF	14	.	TRBJ1-2	TRBV7-3	.
TGTGCCGGTCTAGGACAGGGGAGTAACTATGGCTACACCTTC	CAGLGQGSNYGYTF	14	few	TRBJ1-2	TRBV6-1	TRBD1
TGTGCCAGCAGCGACAGGGGGCACTTGAACACTGAAGCTTTCTTT	CASSDRGHLNTEAFF	15	.	TRBJ1-1	TRBV27	TRBD1
TGTGCCAGCAGCTTATGGGGGGAACTTGGCTACACCTTC	CASSLWGELGYTF	13	.	TRBJ1-2	TRBV7-9	.
TGTGCCAGCAGCGCCGGAGGAGAAAAACTGTTTTTT	CASSAGGEKLFF	12	.	TRBJ1-4	TRBV7-8	.
TGTGCCAGCAGCCCCCTTGAGTTGAGTACGCAGTATTTT	CASSPLELSTQYF	13	few	TRBJ2-3	TRBV6-6	.
TGTGCCAGCAGCTTGGGACAGGTTCTGGTGGAGACCCAGTACTTC	CASSLGQVLVETQYF	15	.	TRBJ2-5	TRBV5-6	.
TGTGCCAGCAGCCCTAGGGAGGAGGTCGGCGAGCAGTTCTTC	CASSPREEVGEQFF	14	.	TRBJ2-1	TRBV14	.
TGTGCTAGTGGAATGGCTTACCCTGATTCCTACAATGAGCAGTTCTTC	CASGMAYPDSYNEQFF	16	.	TRBJ2-1	TRBV12-5	.
TGCGCCAGCAGCCAAGACTCGACAGCTATCTATGGCTACACCTTC	CASSQDSTAIYGYTF	15	.	TRBJ1-2	TRBV4-3	.
TGTGCCAGTAGTATATGGAGTGGCTCGGGCACTGAAGCTTTCTTT	CASSIWSGSGTEAFF	15	few	TRBJ1-1	TRBV19	.
TGTGCCAGCTCACGCTCTGGAGAAGTTGGAAACACCATATATTTT	CASSRSGEVGNTIYF	15	many	TRBJ1-3	TRBV18	.